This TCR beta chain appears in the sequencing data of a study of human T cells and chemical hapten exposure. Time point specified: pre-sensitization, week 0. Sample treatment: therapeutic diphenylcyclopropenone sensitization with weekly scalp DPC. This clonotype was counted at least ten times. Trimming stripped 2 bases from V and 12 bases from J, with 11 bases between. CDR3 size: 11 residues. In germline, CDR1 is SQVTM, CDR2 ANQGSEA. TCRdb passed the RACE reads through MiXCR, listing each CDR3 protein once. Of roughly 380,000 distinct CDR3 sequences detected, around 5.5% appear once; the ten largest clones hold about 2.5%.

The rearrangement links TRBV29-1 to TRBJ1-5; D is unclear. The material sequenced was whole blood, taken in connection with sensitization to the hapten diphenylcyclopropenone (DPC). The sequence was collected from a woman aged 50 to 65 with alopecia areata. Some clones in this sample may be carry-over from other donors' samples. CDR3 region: CSVESDRGQHF. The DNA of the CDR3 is TGCAGCGTTGAATCTGACCGCGGCCAGCATTTT.